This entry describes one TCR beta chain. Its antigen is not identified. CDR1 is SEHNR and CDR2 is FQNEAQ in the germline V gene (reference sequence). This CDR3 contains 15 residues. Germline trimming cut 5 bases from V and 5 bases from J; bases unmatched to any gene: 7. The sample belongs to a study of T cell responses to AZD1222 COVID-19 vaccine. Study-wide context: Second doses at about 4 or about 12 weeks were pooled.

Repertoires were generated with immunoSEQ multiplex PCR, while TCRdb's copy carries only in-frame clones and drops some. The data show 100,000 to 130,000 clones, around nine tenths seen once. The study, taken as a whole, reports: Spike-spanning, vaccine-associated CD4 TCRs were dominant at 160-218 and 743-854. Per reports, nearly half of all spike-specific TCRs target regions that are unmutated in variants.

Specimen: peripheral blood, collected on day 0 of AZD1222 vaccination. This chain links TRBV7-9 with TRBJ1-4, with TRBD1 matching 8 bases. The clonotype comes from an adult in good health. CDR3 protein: CASSQQGGPNEKLFF. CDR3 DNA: TGTGCCAGCAGCCAACAGGGGGGACCGAATGAAAAACTGTTTTTT.